Each of the 27 T cell receptor beta chains below was sequenced from the same sample in a study of shared clonotypes between healthy human individuals. Libraries were prepared by immunoSEQ multiplex PCR; TCRdb keeps only in-frame clonotypes and omits some of them. The sample shows about 2.3 million clones, over 85% of them seen only once. The sequencing sample was made of naive CD4+ T cells from PBMCs. The subset here: CD45RA+ positively selected. Every receptor here comes from a man aged 18 to 30 in good health. Some clones in this sample may be carry-over from other donors' samples.

This sequence joins TRBV5-1 and TRBJ2-1; 14 bases map to TRBD2. Germline trimming cut 4 bases from V and 8 bases from J; bases unmatched to any gene: 5. The CDR3 runs to 15 residues. Germline lookup yields CDR1 SGHRS and CDR2 YFSETQ. CDR3 nucleotide sequence: TGCGCCAGCAGCCCGGGACTAGCGGGAGTCCATGAGCAGTTCTTC. Its translation: CASSPGLAGVHEQFF.

The CDR3 here is CASSSGNYGYTF. CDR3 DNA: TGTGCCAGCAGCTCCGGTAACTATGGCTACACCTTC. The chain links TRBV5-4 to TRBJ1-2; D is uncertain. Germline values: CDR1 SGHNT, CDR2 YYREEE (reference sequence). V lost 3 bases and J lost 1, with 4 bases in between. The CDR3 is made up of 12 amino acids.

V gene TRBV14 combines with J gene TRBJ2-7; tentative D call: TRBD1 (6 bases). Trimming took 1 base from V and 1 from J, leaving 11 bases between them. The CDR3 is 15 amino acids. The germline V gene has CDR1 SGHDN and CDR2 FVKESK. The CDR3 here is CASSQGQAASYEQYF. As DNA, the CDR3 is TGTGCCAGCAGCCAAGGACAGGCCGCATCCTACGAGCAGTACTTC.

The rearrangement uses TRBV9 and TRBJ1-1; TRBD1 is a possible D gene (6 bases). Germline CDR1 and CDR2: SGDLS and YYNGEE. The CDR3 loop spans 14 amino acids. Trimming removed 0 bases at V and 7 bases at J, with 13 bases between. CDR3 nucleotide sequence: TGTGCCAGCAGCGTAGCTACAGGGCCGGGTGAAGCTTTCTTT. The encoded protein is CASSVATGPGEAFF.

V usage is TRBV7-9 and J usage is TRBJ1-1, with D possibly matching TRBD1 (5 bases). Germline values: CDR1 SEHNR, CDR2 FQNEAQ (reference sequence). Trimming left V 6 bases short and J 5 bases short, with 19 bases between. This CDR3 has 15 amino acids. The CDR3 region has the DNA TGTGCCAGCAGAATCGCATTCCGGGGGGAAACTGAAGCTTTCTTT. Its protein is CASRIAFRGETEAFF.

The chain has TRBV18 and TRBJ1-1; TRBD1 is a possible D gene (5 bases). The CDR3 spans 15 residues. Trimming left V 5 bases short and J 3 bases short, with 16 bases between. CDR1 and CDR2 from the germline V gene are KGHSH and LQKENI. The CDR3 loop reads CASSSTRTGDTEAFF. The CDR3 DNA reads as TGTGCCAGCTCATCAACGCGGACGGGGGACACTGAAGCTTTCTTT. The full variable domain, its missing parts supplied by reference TRBV18 and TRBJ1-1, is NAGVMQNPRHLVRRRGQEARLRCSPMKGHSHVYWYRQLPEEGLKFMVYLQKENIIDESGMPKERFSAEFPKEGPSILRIQQVVRGDSAAYFCASSSTRTGDTEAFFGQGTRLTVV.

The rearrangement joins TRBV7-3 to TRBJ2-2; D uncertain. Trimming took 5 bases from V and 5 from J, leaving 6 bases between them. This CDR3 region has 12 residues. Germline loops: CDR1 SGHTA, CDR2 FQGTGA. DNA of the CDR3: TGTGCCAGCAGCCCCCAGACCGGGGAGCTGTTTTTT. Encoded protein: CASSPQTGELFF.

The chain combines TRBV5-6 with TRBJ1-1; 7 bases align to TRBD1. Germline values: CDR1 SGHDT, CDR2 YYEEEE. The CDR3 is 14 amino acids. V lost 4 bases, J lost 1 base, and 4 bases stayed unmatched. The DNA for the CDR3 is TGTGCCAGCAGCCGGGGACAGAGGAACACTGAAGCTTTCTTT. Protein sequence: CASSRGQRNTEAFF.

The rearrangement links TRBV14 to TRBJ1-2, with D possibly being TRBD1 (5 bases). Germline V gene lookup returns CDR1 SGHDN and CDR2 FVKESK. The V and J ends lost 1 base and 4 bases respectively, with 16 bases between them. This CDR3 spans 16 amino acids. CDR3 sequence reads: CASSQAPDQRGYGYTF. CDR3 in DNA: TGTGCCAGCAGCCAAGCCCCGGACCAAAGGGGCTATGGCTACACCTTC.

The V gene is TRBV7-2, the J gene TRBJ2-1; no clear D gene. Trimming removed 1 base from V and 6 bases from J, with 13 bases in between. The V gene's germline CDR1 is SGHTA and CDR2 FQGNSA. The CDR3 is made up of 15 amino acids. Written as DNA, the CDR3 is TGTGCCAGCAGCTTAGTGGGTGCGCCATCCAATGAGCAGTTCTTC. As protein: CASSLVGAPSNEQFF.

The chain is built from TRBV29-1 and TRBJ2-7; 8 nucleotides line up with TRBD1. The CDR3 has 14 residues. The ends lost 4 bases at V and 6 bases at J; junction bases unmatched: 11. Germline V gene data show CDR1 as SQVTM and CDR2 as ANQGSEA. The CDR3 region is CSVGGVQGALEQYF. In DNA form, the CDR3 reads TGCAGCGTTGGGGGTGTCCAGGGGGCTCTCGAGCAGTACTTC.

J is TRBJ2-7 and V is TRBV7-2, with TRBD2 identical over 12 bases. Trimming at V came to 5 bases and at J to 4 bases, leaving 3 bases not matched to a gene. The germline gives CDR1 SGHTA, CDR2 FQGNSA. The CDR3 extends over 14 amino acids. The CDR3 loop reads CASSVGLAGYEQYF. The CDR3 DNA reads as TGTGCCAGCAGCGTAGGACTAGCGGGATACGAGCAGTACTTC.

The chain employs TRBV9 and TRBJ2-7, with D perhaps assigned TRBD1 or TRBD2 (5 bases each). Germline V gene sequence: CDR1 SGDLS, CDR2 YYNGEE. This CDR3 is built from 14 residues. V was shortened by 3 bases and J by 2 bases, with 12 bases between the two germline ends. CDR3 protein: CASSARDGPYEQYF. The CDR3 DNA follows: TGTGCCAGCAGCGCCCGGGACGGACCCTACGAGCAGTACTTC.

The chain couples TRBV18 to TRBJ2-3; 7 bases match TRBD1. This CDR3 has 17 amino acids. Germline V CDR1 and CDR2: KGHSH, LQKENI. The V and J ends lost 5 bases and 2 bases, in that order; junction bases with no gene match: 13. In nucleotides, the CDR3 is TGTGCCAGCTCATCCCCCCGGGACAGAAGTCTCACAGATACGCAGTATTTT. This gives the protein CASSSPRDRSLTDTQYF.

Here the CDR3 reads CASRDRVGTDTQYF. CDR3 nucleotide sequence: TGTGCCAGCAGGGACAGGGTAGGGACAGATACGCAGTATTTT. V gene TRBV2 combines with J gene TRBJ2-3; 8 bases map to TRBD1. The germline gives CDR1 SNHLY, CDR2 FYNNEI. The J segment lost 3 bases and the V segment lost 6 bases, leaving 5 bases of the junction unmatched. The CDR3 extends over 14 amino acids.

The gene calls are TRBV4-1 and TRBJ2-3, with 9 nucleotides matching TRBD2. Germline assignment: CDR1 MGHRA and CDR2 YSYEKL. The CDR3 length is 17 residues. Germline trimming cut 4 bases from V and 2 bases from J; bases unmatched to any gene: 10. The CDR3: CASSPSGGRAFTDTQYF. CDR3 DNA: TGCGCCAGCAGCCCTTCGGGCGGGAGGGCCTTCACAGATACGCAGTATTTT.

The rearrangement joins TRBV7-2 to TRBJ2-7; D is perhaps TRBD1 (8 bases). This CDR3 has 15 residues. Trimming left V 5 bases short and J 4 bases short, with 18 bases between. Germline V gene data show CDR1 as SGHTA and CDR2 as FQGNSA. CDR3 loop: CASSPGGTGGYEQYF. The CDR3 bases are TGTGCCAGCAGCCCCGGGGGGACAGGCGGTTACGAGCAGTACTTC.

Comments on this clone: Additional DNA sequences in this sample encode the identical CDR3. The V gene is TRBV7-9, the J gene TRBJ1-5; D remains unclear. Germline V gives CDR1 SEHNR, CDR2 FQNEAQ (reference sequence). V was trimmed by 1 base and J by 3 bases, leaving 7 bases between them. The CDR3 covers 14 residues. The CDR3: CASSLGGNNQPQHF. CDR3 coding DNA: TGTGCCAGCAGCTTAGGAGGGAACAATCAGCCCCAGCATTTT.

This rearrangement joins TRBV18 to TRBJ1-4, with TRBD1 matching 8 bases. From germline, CDR1 is KGHSH and CDR2 LQKENI. The CDR3 runs to 15 residues. Trimming took 5 bases from V and 2 from J; bases not matched to a gene: 4. The CDR3 region is CASSSTGGTNEKLFF. Here the CDR3 DNA reads TGTGCCAGCTCATCAACAGGGGGTACTAATGAAAAACTGTTTTTT.

The rearrangement uses TRBV29-1 and TRBJ1-2; tentative D call: TRBD1 (6 bases). Germline values: CDR1 SQVTM, CDR2 ANQGSEA. The CDR3 sequence is 14 residues long. V shed 1 base and J shed 4 bases, with 13 bases lying between them. The CDR3: CSVEGSQGGYGYTF. For the CDR3, the DNA is TGCAGCGTTGAAGGCTCCCAAGGGGGCTATGGCTACACCTTC.

The chain uses TRBV6-1 and TRBJ1-2, with no clear D. Trimming shortened V by 5 bases and J by 5 bases, and 12 bases separated the two germline ends. The germline gives CDR1 MNHNS, CDR2 SASEGT. CDR3 size: 13 residues. The CDR3 coding sequence is TGTGCCAGCAGTCACACCGCTCTGTATGGCTACACCTTC. Translating gives CASSHTALYGYTF.

This chain joins TRBV6-5 and TRBJ2-3; 7 bases agree with TRBD2. The CDR3 contains 16 residues. CDR1 is MNHEY and CDR2 is SVGAGI in the germline V gene. V was pared by 3 bases and J by 7 bases, with 13 bases of the junction left unmatched. The CDR3 nucleotides are TGTGCCAGCAGTTATCGGTCTAGCGGTAAAGGTAATACGCAGTATTTT. This codes for CASSYRSSGKGNTQYF.

Only one count was recorded for this clone. The chain is built from TRBV5-1 and TRBJ2-5; 9 positions agree with TRBD2. This CDR3 has 17 amino acids. The V gene's germline CDR1 is SGHRS and CDR2 YFSETQ. V shed 2 bases and J 5 bases; nucleotides not matched to a gene: 13. This CDR3 is CASSFLALRGRGETQYF. The CDR3 DNA reads TGCGCCAGCAGCTTTTTGGCGCTTCGCGGGAGGGGCGAGACCCAGTACTTC.

The chain uses TRBV5-1 and TRBJ1-1; tentative D call: TRBD1 (5 bases). This CDR3 is 14 amino acids long. V was trimmed by 3 bases and J by 3 bases, leaving 12 bases between them. The germline gives CDR1 SGHRS, CDR2 YFSETQ. The CDR3 protein is CASSSQGRDTEAFF. CDR3 DNA sequence: TGCGCCAGCAGCTCCCAGGGTCGAGACACTGAAGCTTTCTTT.

The rearrangement links TRBV30 to TRBJ2-5, with D hard to call. CDR3 length equals 12 residues. Germline lookup yields CDR1 GTSNPN and CDR2 SVGIG (reference sequence). V gave up 4 bases and J gave up 4 bases, with 10 bases separating them. Here the CDR3 DNA reads TGTGCCTGGAAGTCGGACGTAGAGACCCAGTACTTC. Its protein product is CAWKSDVETQYF.

The chain joins TRBV7-6 to TRBJ2-1, with D tentatively TRBD2 (5 bases). The germline V and J ends were trimmed by 2 bases and 8 bases, with 22 bases remaining between them. The germline V gene has CDR1 SGHVS and CDR2 FNYEAQ. The CDR3 runs to 17 residues. Here the CDR3 reads CASSLTVPSGTGYEQFF. The CDR3 nucleotides read TGTGCCAGCAGCTTAACGGTTCCGAGCGGCACTGGGTATGAGCAGTTCTTC.

The rearrangement joins TRBV9 to TRBJ1-3, with D unresolved. Trimming left V 0 bases short and J 4 bases short, with 8 bases between. Per the germline V gene, CDR1 is SGDLS and CDR2 is YYNGEE. CDR3 length: 14 residues. The CDR3 bases are TGTGCCAGCAGCGTAGTTGAGGTGGGAAACACCATATATTTT. It codes for CASSVVEVGNTIYF.